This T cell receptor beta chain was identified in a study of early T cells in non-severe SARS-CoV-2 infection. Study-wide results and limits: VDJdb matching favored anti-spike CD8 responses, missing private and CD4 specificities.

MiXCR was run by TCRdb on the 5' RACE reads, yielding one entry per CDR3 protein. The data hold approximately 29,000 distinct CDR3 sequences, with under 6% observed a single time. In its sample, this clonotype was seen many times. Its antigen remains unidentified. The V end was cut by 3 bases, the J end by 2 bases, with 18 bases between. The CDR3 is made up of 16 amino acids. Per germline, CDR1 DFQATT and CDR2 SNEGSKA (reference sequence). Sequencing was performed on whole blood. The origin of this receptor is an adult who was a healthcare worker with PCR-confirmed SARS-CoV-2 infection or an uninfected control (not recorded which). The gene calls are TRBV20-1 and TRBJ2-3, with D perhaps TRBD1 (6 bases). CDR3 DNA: TGCAGTGCTAGGAACCGACAGGTCCGTCCCACAGATACGCAGTATTTT. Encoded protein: CSARNRQVRPTDTQYF.